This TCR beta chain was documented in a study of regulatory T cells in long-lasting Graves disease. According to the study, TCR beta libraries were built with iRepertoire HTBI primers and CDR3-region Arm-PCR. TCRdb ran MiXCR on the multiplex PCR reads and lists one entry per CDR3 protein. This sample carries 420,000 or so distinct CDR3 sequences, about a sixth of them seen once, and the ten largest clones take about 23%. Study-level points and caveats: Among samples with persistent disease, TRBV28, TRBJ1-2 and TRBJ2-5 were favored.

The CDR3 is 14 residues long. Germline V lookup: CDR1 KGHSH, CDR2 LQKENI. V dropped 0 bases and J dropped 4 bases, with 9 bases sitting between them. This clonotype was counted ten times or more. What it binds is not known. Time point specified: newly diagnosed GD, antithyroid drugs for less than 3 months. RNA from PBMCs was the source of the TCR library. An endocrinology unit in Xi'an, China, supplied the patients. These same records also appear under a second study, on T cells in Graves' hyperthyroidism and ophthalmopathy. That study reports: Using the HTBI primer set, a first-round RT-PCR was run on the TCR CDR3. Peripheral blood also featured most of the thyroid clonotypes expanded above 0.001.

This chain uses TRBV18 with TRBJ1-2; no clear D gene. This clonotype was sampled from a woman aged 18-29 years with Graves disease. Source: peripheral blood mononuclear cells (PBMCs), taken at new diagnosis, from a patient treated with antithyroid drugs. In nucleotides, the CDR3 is TGTGCCAGCTCACCACCAGCAGCGCCCTATGGCTACACCTTC. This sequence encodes CASSPPAAPYGYTF. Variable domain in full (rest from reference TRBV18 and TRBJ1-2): NAGVMQNPRHLVRRRGQEARLRCSPMKGHSHVYWYRQLPEEGLKFMVYLQKENIIDESGMPKERFSAEFPKEGPSILRIQQVVRGDSAAYFCASSPPAAPYGYTFGSGTRLTVV.